Each of the 24 T cell receptor beta chains below was sequenced from the same sample in a study of blood T cell repertoires in COVID-19. This table comes from immunoSEQ multiplex PCR, and its TCRdb copy is limited to in-frame clones, with some not included. The sample lists fewer than 70,000 clones; more than 70% were seen once. What was sequenced was peripheral blood. These receptors were taken from a man aged 25 to 40 with COVID-19, enrolled during active disease.

The rearrangement joins TRBV19 to TRBJ1-2; D is ambiguous. From germline, CDR1 is LNHDA and CDR2 SQIVND (reference sequence). The V gene lost 5 bases and the J gene lost 1 base, with 14 bases spanning the gap. The CDR3 loop spans 15 amino acids. The CDR3 sequence: CASSALARGNYGYTF. The CDR3 DNA reads as TGTGCCAGTAGTGCCCTCGCTCGGGGTAACTATGGCTACACCTTC.

The chain employs TRBV20-1 and TRBJ2-1; 10 bases are a match to TRBD1. Trimming removed 3 bases from V and 4 bases from J; junction bases left unmatched: 6. Germline-derived CDR1 and CDR2 are DFQATT and SNEGSKA (reference sequence). The CDR3 loop spans 15 amino acids. CDR3 bases: TGCAGTGCTAGTGGGTTGGACAGGGGGTACAATGAGCAGTTCTTC. This sequence encodes CSASGLDRGYNEQFF.

The chain has TRBV11-2 and TRBJ2-5; maybe TRBD2 (5 bases). The CDR3 spans 15 residues. Trimming removed 1 base from V and 4 bases from J, with 13 bases in between. Germline V gene lookup returns CDR1 SGHAT and CDR2 FQNNGV. The CDR3 sequence is CASSLVAMAGETQYF. In DNA, the CDR3 is TGTGCCAGCAGCTTAGTCGCTATGGCGGGAGAGACCCAGTACTTC.

CDR3 nucleotide sequence: TGTGCCAGAAGCGCCACCGACAGGGATCTCCGTGAAAAACTGTTTTTT. Protein product: CARSATDRDLREKLFF. This chain joins TRBV5-3 and TRBJ1-4, with 7 bases identical to TRBD1. TRBV5-3 falls under the ORF class, with uncertain function. The V gene end was trimmed by 4 bases and the J gene end by 7 bases; junction bases not matched to a gene: 13. The length of the CDR3 is 16 residues.

This chain joins TRBV9 and TRBJ1-6; no firm D call. CDR1 and CDR2 from the germline V gene are SGDLS and YYNGEE. V was cut by 0 bases and J by 4 bases, with 8 bases left in between. The CDR3 totals 15 residues. CDR3 loop: CASSVEGAYNSPLHF. CDR3 coding DNA: TGTGCCAGCAGCGTAGAGGGAGCGTATAATTCACCCCTCCACTTT.

The chain has TRBV12-3 or TRBV12-4 and TRBJ1-1; 8 positions agree with TRBD1. Trimming cost V 3 bases and J 7 bases; bases outside gene matches: 4. The CDR3 covers 13 residues. DNA of the CDR3: TGTGCCAGCAGTTTGGGGACAGGCAATGAAGCTTTCTTT. It is translated as CASSLGTGNEAFF.

The chain uses TRBV30 and TRBJ2-1; 11 bases match TRBD2. The CDR3 spans 14 residues. CDR1 and CDR2 (germline): GTSNPN, SVGIG (reference sequence). The ends lost 5 bases at V and 10 bases at J; junction bases unmatched: 10. This chain's CDR3 is CAWGSGGASEEQFF. The CDR3 bases are TGTGCCTGGGGTAGCGGGGGGGCCTCTGAGGAGCAGTTCTTC. Full variable domain (missing parts from reference TRBV30 and TRBJ2-1): SQTIHQWPATLVQPVGSPLSLECTVEGTSNPNLYWYRQAAGRGLQLLFYSVGIGQISSEVPQNLSASRPQDRQFILSSKKLLLSDSGFYLCAWGSGGASEEQFFGPGTRLTVL.

The rearrangement uses TRBV27 and TRBJ2-2; D not certain. This CDR3 is 14 amino acids long. Looked up from germline, CDR1 is MNHEY and CDR2 is SMNVEV (reference sequence). Trimming removed 3 bases from V and 6 bases from J, with 11 bases in between. The CDR3 loop reads CASSFDFFSGELFF. In DNA form, the CDR3 reads TGTGCCAGCAGTTTCGACTTCTTCTCCGGGGAGCTGTTTTTT.

The table lists this clone with a few counts. This sequence joins TRBV19 and TRBJ2-7; D might be TRBD1 (6 bases). V lost 3 bases and J lost 6, with 15 bases in between. The CDR3 has 14 amino acids. Germline values: CDR1 LNHDA, CDR2 SQIVND (reference sequence). CDR3 DNA sequence: TGTGCCAGTAGTATCTCGACAGGAATCACCGAGCAGTACTTC. It codes for CASSISTGITEQYF.

This chain links TRBV4-1 with TRBJ2-7, with D possibly TRBD1 on 6 matching bases. V lost 2 bases and J lost 1, with 15 bases in between. This CDR3 is built from 16 residues. CDR1 is MGHRA, CDR2 YSYEKL, per germline. The CDR3 nucleotides are TGCGCCAGCAGCCAAATACCGGGACACAGATCCTACGAGCAGTACTTC. Protein sequence: CASSQIPGHRSYEQYF.

The chain couples TRBV4-1 to TRBJ2-1, with D possibly being TRBD2 (6 bases). Trimming removed 3 bases from V and 1 base from J, with 19 bases in between. CDR1 MGHRA and CDR2 YSYEKL come from the germline V gene. CDR3 size: 18 residues. Here the CDR3 DNA reads TGCGCCAGCAGCCACCACGGAGTTAGCGGCAAGTCCTACAATGAGCAGTTCTTC. It codes for CASSHHGVSGKSYNEQFF.

This clone was seen more than once but under ten times. The V call is TRBV2, the J call TRBJ2-2, with 9 nucleotides matching TRBD1. J gave up 3 bases and V 6 bases, and 2 bases lay outside the gene matches. This CDR3 contains 14 residues. Per germline, CDR1 SNHLY and CDR2 FYNNEI. The chain's CDR3 is CASRGQGHTGELFF. The CDR3 DNA is TGTGCCAGCAGGGGACAGGGCCACACCGGGGAGCTGTTTTTT.

This clone was detected only once. The genes are TRBV27 and TRBJ1-6; perhaps TRBD1 as D (6 bases). Germline lookup yields CDR1 MNHEY and CDR2 SMNVEV (reference sequence). The CDR3 consists of 15 residues. V dropped 0 bases and J dropped 10 bases, with 13 bases sitting between them. The CDR3 sequence is CASSLSWQGSSPLHF. CDR3 sequence (DNA): TGTGCCAGCAGTTTATCGTGGCAGGGGAGCTCACCCCTCCACTTT.

As concerns this clone: Within the sample, other DNA sequences also encode this same CDR3. The J gene is TRBJ1-5, the V gene TRBV28, with D perhaps matching TRBD1 (6 bases). V gave up 5 bases and J gave up 3 bases, with 8 bases separating them. CDR3 length equals 13 residues. Germline V gives CDR1 MDHEN, CDR2 SYDVKM. The DNA for the CDR3 is TGTGCCAGCAGTCGGACAGACAATCAGCCCCAGCATTTT. This sequence encodes CASSRTDNQPQHF.

The genes are TRBV30 and TRBJ2-2, with TRBD1 as a possible D gene (5 bases). Trimming took off 1 base at V and 7 bases at J, with 10 bases between the two ends. CDR1 and CDR2 (germline): GTSNPN, SVGIG (reference sequence). CDR3 length: 13 residues. The CDR3 spells CAWSGAQGGELFF. CDR3 coding DNA: TGTGCCTGGAGTGGGGCGCAGGGCGGGGAGCTGTTTTTT.

This clone came up a few times. This chain links TRBV15 with TRBJ2-2, with 8 bases that match TRBD2. CDR1 and CDR2 (germline): LNHNV, YYDKDF (reference sequence). The V and J ends lost 8 bases and 6 bases, in that order; junction bases with no gene match: 8. The CDR3 length is 14 residues. The CDR3: CATGSGGPSGELFF. The CDR3 coding sequence is TGTGCCACCGGGTCGGGAGGGCCCTCCGGGGAGCTGTTTTTT.

This chain uses TRBV6-5 with TRBJ2-7; 11 bases are shared with TRBD1. The CDR3 contains 14 residues. With V trimmed by 5 bases and J by 5 bases, 5 bases remained unmatched. CDR1 and CDR2 from the germline V gene are MNHEY and SVGAGI. The CDR3 region has the DNA TGTGCCAGCAGTCGGGACAGGGGGAACCACGAGCAGTACTTC. It translates to CASSRDRGNHEQYF.

This chain links TRBV11-2 with TRBJ1-4; D remains ambiguous. The CDR3 runs to 16 residues. In germline, CDR1 is SGHAT, CDR2 FQNNGV. Trimming pared 1 base from V and 4 bases from J, leaving 13 bases between. The CDR3 DNA follows: TGTGCCAGCAGCTTAGGCTTGAAGGGAGGTAATGAAAAACTGTTTTTT. Protein product: CASSLGLKGGNEKLFF.

The CDR3: CASSSGTGVVFREKLFF. CDR3 nucleotide sequence: TGTGCCAGCAGTTCCGGGACAGGGGTGGTATTCAGGGAAAAACTGTTTTTT. The V and J genes are TRBV28 and TRBJ1-4; 10 bases match TRBD1. The CDR3 consists of 17 residues. J lost 8 bases, V lost 4 bases, and 13 bases had no gene match. From germline, CDR1 is MDHEN and CDR2 SYDVKM.

The rearrangement links TRBV10-3 to TRBJ2-1, with 7 bases fitting TRBD2. V dropped 0 bases and J dropped 10; count of bases not matched to a gene: 3. This CDR3 is built from 13 residues. The germline gives CDR1 ENHRY, CDR2 SYGVKD. CDR3 sequence: CAISESGGWEQFF. The DNA for the CDR3 is TGTGCCATCAGTGAGTCGGGAGGGTGGGAGCAGTTCTTC.

CDR3: CSVGDSSYEQYF. The CDR3 bases are TGCAGCGTTGGGGACAGCTCCTACGAGCAGTACTTC. The chain carries TRBV29-1 and TRBJ2-7, with 7 bases matching TRBD1. V lost 4 bases to trimming and J lost 0 bases; unmatched junction nucleotides: 0. Germline CDR1 reads SQVTM; CDR2 reads ANQGSEA. This CDR3 spans 12 amino acids.

V is TRBV11-3 and J is TRBJ2-2; TRBD1 aligns across 8 bases. J gave up 4 bases and V 3 bases, and 4 bases lay outside the gene matches. The CDR3 loop spans 15 amino acids. Germline V gene lookup returns CDR1 SGHNT and CDR2 YENEEA. The chain's CDR3 is CASSFRGPFTGELFF. DNA of the CDR3: TGTGCCAGCAGCTTCAGGGGGCCCTTCACCGGGGAGCTGTTTTTT. Variable domain in full (rest from reference TRBV11-3 and TRBJ2-2): EAGVVQSPRYKIIEKKQPVAFWCNPISGHNTLYWYLQNLGQGPELLIRYENEEAVDDSQLPKDRFSAERLKGVDSTLKIQPAELGDSAVYLCASSFRGPFTGELFFGEGSRLTVL.

The V call is TRBV6-1, the J call TRBJ1-5, with D maybe TRBD1 (6 bases). Germline assignment: CDR1 MNHNS and CDR2 SASEGT. The CDR3 runs 18 residues. V was cut by 3 bases and J by 3 bases, with 21 bases left in between. The CDR3 DNA reads TGTGCCAGCAGTGAGAGGATTGTAGGGGGGGGCTCCAATCAGCCCCAGCATTTT. As protein: CASSERIVGGGSNQPQHF.

The chain employs TRBV27 and TRBJ2-2; the D gene is possibly TRBD1 (5 bases). CDR1 and CDR2 from the germline V gene are MNHEY and SMNVEV (reference sequence). CDR3 length: 17 residues. V lost 5 bases and J 1 base, leaving 17 bases between the germline ends. The CDR3 nucleotides are TGTGCCAGCAGTCCTCCTCAGGGAAGGGTGAACACCGGGGAGCTGTTTTTT. Residues: CASSPPQGRVNTGELFF.